This paragraph covers one T cell receptor beta chain sequence. Its antigen is unidentified. Looked up from germline, CDR1 is SGHNT and CDR2 is YENEEA. This CDR3 is built from 14 residues. The junction had 10 bases not matched to a gene; V was cut back by 5 bases and J by 9 bases. This sample was included in a study of vaccination and CD4 T cells after COVID-19. Across the study: At a median around 92 days (range 35 to 161) after diagnosis, post-COVID samples were drawn. In the control cultures, a CEFX pool, an HIV-1 Nef pool, or no peptide was supplied. Post-vaccine specimens were obtained a median about 73 days after dose two (range 14 to 241).

As to treatment: approximately nine-day PBMC culture with coronavirus spike peptide pools or control peptides (ViraFEST assay). The study sequenced cultured CD4+ T cell DNA using the Oncomine TCR Beta short-read assay. After culture, CD4+ T cells served as the source for genomic DNA extraction. TCRdb re-derived calls from the PCR reads in MiXCR, one entry per CDR3 protein. The profile shows about 20,000 distinct CDR3 sequences, around 50% of them singletons. The source material was CD4+ T cells from blood, cultured in vitro. The chain has TRBV11-3 and TRBJ2-1; 7 bases align to TRBD1. The clonotype originates from a human donor who had recovered from COVID-19. The CDR3: CASSPRRQGSEQFF. Here the CDR3 DNA reads TGTGCCAGCAGCCCACGTCGACAGGGTAGTGAGCAGTTCTTC.